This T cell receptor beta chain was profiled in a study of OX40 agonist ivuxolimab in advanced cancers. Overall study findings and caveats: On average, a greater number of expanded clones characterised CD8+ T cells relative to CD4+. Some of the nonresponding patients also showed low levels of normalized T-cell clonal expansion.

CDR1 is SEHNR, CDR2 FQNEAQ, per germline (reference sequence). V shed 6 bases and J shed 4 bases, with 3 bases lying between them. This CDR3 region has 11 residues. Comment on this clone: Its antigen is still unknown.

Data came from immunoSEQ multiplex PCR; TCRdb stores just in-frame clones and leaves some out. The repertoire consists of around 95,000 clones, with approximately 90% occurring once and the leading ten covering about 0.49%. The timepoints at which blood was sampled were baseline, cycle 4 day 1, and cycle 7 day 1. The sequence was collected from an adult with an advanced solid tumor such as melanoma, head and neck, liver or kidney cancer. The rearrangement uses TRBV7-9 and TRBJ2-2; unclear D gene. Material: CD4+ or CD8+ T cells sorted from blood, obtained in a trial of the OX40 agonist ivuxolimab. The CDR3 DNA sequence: TGTGCCAGCAGGACCACCGGGGAGCTGTTTTTT. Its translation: CASRTTGELFF. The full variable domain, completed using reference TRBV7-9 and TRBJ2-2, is DTGVSQNPRHKITKRGQNVTFRCDPISEHNRLYWYRQTLGQGPEFLTYFQNEAQLEKSRLLSDRFSAERPKGSFSTLEIQRTEQGDSAMYLCASRTTGELFFGEGSRLTVL.